This TCR beta chain was documented in a study of blood T cells in healthy people across ages. Primers used in a second PCR of about 6 to 12 cycles were a sample-barcoded 5' primer and a J-beta primer mix. MiXCR was run by TCRdb on the 5' RACE reads, yielding one entry per CDR3 protein. Of about 930,000 distinct CDR3 sequences in the sample, about 27% are singletons; the top ten hold 10%. Healthy Caucasian individuals from Russia aged roughly 6 to 100 were enrolled as donors. Approximately 10 milliliters was the volume of peripheral blood drawn from each donor. The CDR3 runs to 18 residues. Trimming removed 6 bases from V and 1 base from J; junction bases left unmatched: 14. Germline V gene data show CDR1 as DFQATT and CDR2 as SNEGSKA (reference sequence). These data also featured in a second study, about T cells of mothers and their children. That source reports: Each mother yielded more than 8.5 million TCR beta CDR3 reads. Each child yielded about 3 million reads. Related mother-child pairs showed slightly, non-significantly higher overlap than unrelated pairs.

Sequencing input: blood. This chain links TRBV20-1 with TRBJ2-3; the match to TRBD2 covers 12 bases. The clonotype was recovered from a woman in her 40s in good health. The CDR3 DNA sequence: TGCAGTGCCCCCGGGGTGCTAGCGGGGGGGCGCGGCACAGATACGCAGTATTTT. Protein: CSAPGVLAGGRGTDTQYF.